A selection of T cell receptor beta chains follows, all from one sample in a study of OX40 agonist ivuxolimab in advanced cancers. Some clones are missing from TCRdb's copy, which holds only in-frame ones; the method was immunoSEQ multiplex PCR. The sample consists of about 89,000 clones, approximately 91% of them appearing once. This sample comprised CD4+ or CD8+ T cells sorted from blood, obtained in a trial of the OX40 agonist ivuxolimab. The source of these receptors is an adult with an advanced solid tumor such as melanoma, head and neck, liver or kidney cancer. The CDR3 runs from the conserved cysteine through the conserved F or W. A D gene is named only where the DNA matches it firmly. Size is omitted from some rows. Given values are once, few, many or a class for expanded clones.

>TRBJ2-5|.|TRBD1|TRBV27
CASSSTGQGQETQYF
TGTGCCAGCAGTTCAACGGGACAGGGCCAAGAGACCCAGTACTTC
>TRBJ1-5|.|.|TRBV19
CASSIAPGVNQPQHF
TGTGCCAGTAGTATCGCCCCTGGGGTCAATCAGCCCCAGCATTTT
>TRBJ1-2|.|TRBD1|TRBV7-9
CASSFVFRDRVVGYTF
TGTGCCAGCAGCTTCGTATTCCGGGACAGGGTGGTTGGCTACACCTTC
>TRBJ1-3|.|.|TRBV19
CASSEMAGNTIYF
TGTGCCAGTTCGGAAATGGCTGGGAACACCATATATTTT
>TRBJ2-7|.|.|TRBV7-2
CASSSDSVSYEQYF
TGTGCCAGCAGTTCGGACTCGGTCTCCTACGAGCAGTACTTC
>TRBJ2-3|once|.|TRBV5-1
CASSLDRGDTQYF
TGCGCCAGCAGCTTGGACCGGGGAGATACGCAGTATTTT
>TRBJ2-7|.|.|TRBV6-4
CASSDTVGEQYF
TGTGCCAGCAGTGATACGGTTGGCGAGCAGTACTTC
>TRBJ1-2|few|TRBD1|TRBV27
CASSAPGQGVSGYTF
TGTGCCAGCAGTGCGCCGGGACAGGGGGTGAGTGGCTACACCTTC
>TRBJ2-5|.|.|TRBV27
CASSLSVRGRETQYF
TGTGCCAGCAGTTTATCGGTCAGGGGCAGGGAGACCCAGTACTTC
>TRBJ2-7|.|TRBD1|TRBV6-5
CASSFGTGGLEQYF
TGTGCCAGCAGTTTTGGGACAGGGGGCTTAGAGCAGTACTTC
>TRBJ1-6|.|.|TRBV6-5
CASSAGTPPLHF
TGTGCCAGCAGTGCCGGGACACCACCCCTCCACTTT
>TRBJ2-5|.|.|TRBV11-2
CASREGTAGETQYF
TGTGCCAGCAGGGAGGGGACAGCGGGAGAGACCCAGTACTTC
>TRBJ2-6|.|TRBD1|TRBV2
CASSEPGTGAGANVLTF
TGTGCCAGCAGTGAACCCGGGACAGGGGCTGGGGCCAACGTCCTGACTTTC
>TRBJ2-6|.|.|TRBV9
CASSVVFAVSGANVLTF
TGTGCCAGCAGCGTAGTTTTCGCAGTCTCTGGGGCCAACGTCCTGACTTTC
>TRBJ1-3|once|TRBD1|TRBV6-5
CASKTRQGGDNTIYF
TGTGCCAGCAAAACACGACAGGGGGGAGACAACACCATATATTTT
>TRBJ1-4|.|.|TRBV30
CAGGRSFNEKLFF
TGTGCCGGCGGAAGGAGCTTTAATGAAAAACTGTTTTTT
>TRBJ1-1|.|.|TRBV2
CASSDGGMNTEAFF
TGTGCCAGCAGTGATGGGGGGATGAACACTGAAGCTTTCTTT
>TRBJ2-6|.|.|TRBV5-6
CASSQGISSGANVLTF
TGTGCCAGCAGTCAGGGGATTAGCTCTGGGGCCAACGTCCTGACTTTC
>TRBJ1-1|.|.|TRBV29-1
CSSWGGESTEAFF
TGCAGCTCATGGGGGGGTGAGAGCACTGAAGCTTTCTTT
>TRBJ2-3|.|TRBD1|TRBV27
CASLRTGGGADTQYF
TGTGCCAGCCTCAGGACAGGGGGTGGCGCAGATACGCAGTATTTT
>TRBJ2-7|.|.|TRBV27
CASSFGGLERYEQYF
TGTGCCAGCAGTTTTGGCGGGCTAGAAAGGTACGAGCAGTACTTC
>TRBJ2-7|.|TRBD1|TRBV5-4
CASSLPGQDSYEQYF
TGTGCCAGCAGCTTGCCGGGACAGGACTCCTACGAGCAGTACTTC
>TRBJ1-1|.|.|TRBV11-2
CASSPFRDTEAFF
TGTGCCAGCAGTCCATTCAGGGACACTGAAGCTTTCTTT
>TRBJ2-6|.|TRBD1|TRBV13
CASSFTTGGVGANVLTF
TGTGCCAGCAGCTTTACGACAGGGGGAGTGGGGGCCAACGTCCTGACTTTC
>TRBJ2-7|once|TRBD2|TRBV15
CATSDKAKRGAYEQYF
TGTGCCACCAGCGATAAAGCCAAGCGGGGGGCCTACGAGCAGTACTTC
>TRBJ2-4|.|TRBD1|TRBV4-2
CASSQEGTGGAKNIQYF
TGTGCCAGCAGCCAAGAGGGGACAGGGGGTGCCAAAAACATTCAGTACTTC